The present T cell receptor (beta chain) was sequenced within a study of blood T cells in healthy people across ages. CDR1 is DFQATT, CDR2 SNEGSKA, per germline (reference sequence). There are 13 residues in the CDR3. The study isolated at least 7 million PBMCs from each sample. A second roughly 6 to 12 cycle PCR used barcoded and J-beta primers. TCRdb recomputed calls from the 5' RACE reads with MiXCR, one row per CDR3 protein. The table includes 800,000 or so distinct CDR3 sequences, 20% to 25% detected once. This clonotype appeared a few times. Separately, the same data were catalogued under a study of T cells of mothers and their children.

Sequenced input: blood. This TCR came from a boy younger than 18 in good health. The chain recombines TRBV20-1 with TRBJ2-5, with D uncertain. The J call may be mistaken, given a closer DNA end match to TRBJ2-7. CDR3: CSAMTPESYEQYF. The DNA of the CDR3 is TGCAGTGCGATGACACCGGAGTCCTACGAGCAGTACTTC.